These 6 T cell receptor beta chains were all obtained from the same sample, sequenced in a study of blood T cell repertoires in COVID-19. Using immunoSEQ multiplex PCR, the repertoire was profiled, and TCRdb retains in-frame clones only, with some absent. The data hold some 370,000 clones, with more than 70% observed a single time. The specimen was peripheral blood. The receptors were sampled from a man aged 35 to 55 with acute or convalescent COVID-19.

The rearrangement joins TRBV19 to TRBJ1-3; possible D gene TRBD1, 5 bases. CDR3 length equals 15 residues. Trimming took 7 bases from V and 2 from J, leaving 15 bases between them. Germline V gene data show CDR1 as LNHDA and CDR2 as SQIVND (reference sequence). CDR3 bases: TGTGCCAGTATCCAAACAGGTCTTGCTGGAAACACCATATATTTT. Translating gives CASIQTGLAGNTIYF.

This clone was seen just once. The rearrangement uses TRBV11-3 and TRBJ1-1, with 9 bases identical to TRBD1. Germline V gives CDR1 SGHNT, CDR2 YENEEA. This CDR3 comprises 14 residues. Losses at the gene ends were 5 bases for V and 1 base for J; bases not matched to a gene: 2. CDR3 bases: TGTGCCAGCAGCCCGGGACAGGGGAACACTGAAGCTTTCTTT. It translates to CASSPGQGNTEAFF.

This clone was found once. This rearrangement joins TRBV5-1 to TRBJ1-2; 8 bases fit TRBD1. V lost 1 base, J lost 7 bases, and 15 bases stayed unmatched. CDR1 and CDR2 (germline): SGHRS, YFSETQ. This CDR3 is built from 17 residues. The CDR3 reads CASSLYRMTGTGPGYTF. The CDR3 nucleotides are TGCGCCAGCAGCTTGTACAGAATGACCGGGACAGGTCCTGGCTACACCTTC.

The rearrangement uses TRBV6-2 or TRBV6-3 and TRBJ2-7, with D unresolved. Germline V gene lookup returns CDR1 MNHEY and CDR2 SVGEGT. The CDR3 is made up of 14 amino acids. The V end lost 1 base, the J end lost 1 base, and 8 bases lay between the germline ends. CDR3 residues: CASSYFGASYEQYF. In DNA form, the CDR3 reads TGTGCCAGCAGTTACTTCGGTGCGTCCTACGAGCAGTACTTC.

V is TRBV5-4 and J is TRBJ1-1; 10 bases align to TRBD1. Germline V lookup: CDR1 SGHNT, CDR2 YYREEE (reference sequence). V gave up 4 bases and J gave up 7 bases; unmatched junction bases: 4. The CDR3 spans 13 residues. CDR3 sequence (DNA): TGTGCCAGCAGCAGGGACAGGGGTAGTGAAGCTTTCTTT. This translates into CASSRDRGSEAFF.

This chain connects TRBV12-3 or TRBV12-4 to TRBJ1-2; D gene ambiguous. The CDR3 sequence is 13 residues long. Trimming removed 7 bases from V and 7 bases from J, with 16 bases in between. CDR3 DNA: TGTGCCAGCAACGACCGGTCCTGGGCTGGCTACACCTTC. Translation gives CASNDRSWAGYTF.